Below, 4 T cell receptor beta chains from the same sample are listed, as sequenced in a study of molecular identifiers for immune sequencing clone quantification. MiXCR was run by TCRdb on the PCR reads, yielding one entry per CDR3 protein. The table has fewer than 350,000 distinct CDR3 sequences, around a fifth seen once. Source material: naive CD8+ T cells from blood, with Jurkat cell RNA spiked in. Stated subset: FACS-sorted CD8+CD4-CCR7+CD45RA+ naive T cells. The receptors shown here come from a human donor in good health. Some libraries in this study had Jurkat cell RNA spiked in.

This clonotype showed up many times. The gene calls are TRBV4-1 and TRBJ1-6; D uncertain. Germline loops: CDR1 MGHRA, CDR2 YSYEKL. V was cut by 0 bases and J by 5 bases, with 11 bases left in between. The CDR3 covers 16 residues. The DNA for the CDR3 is TGCGCCAGCAGCCAAGAAGTGTCGGACCATAATTCACCCCTCCACTTT. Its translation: CASSQEVSDHNSPLHF.

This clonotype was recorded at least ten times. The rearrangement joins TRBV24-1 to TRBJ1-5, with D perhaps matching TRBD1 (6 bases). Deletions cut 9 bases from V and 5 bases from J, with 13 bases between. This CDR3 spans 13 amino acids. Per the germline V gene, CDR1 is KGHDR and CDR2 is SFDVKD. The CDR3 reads CATSEGGHQPQHF. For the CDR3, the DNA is TGTGCCACCTCCGAGGGGGGTCATCAGCCCCAGCATTTT.

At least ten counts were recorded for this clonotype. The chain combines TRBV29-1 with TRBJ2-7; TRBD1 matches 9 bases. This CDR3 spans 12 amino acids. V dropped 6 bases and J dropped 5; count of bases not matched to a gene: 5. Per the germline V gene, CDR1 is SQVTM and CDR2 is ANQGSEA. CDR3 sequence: CSVRDRDHEQYF. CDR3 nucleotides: TGCAGCGTCAGGGACAGGGACCACGAGCAGTACTTC.

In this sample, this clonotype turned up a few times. CDR3 in amino acids: CASSPPGREEQYF. The CDR3 DNA is TGTGCCAGCTCCCCGCCGGGGCGGGAAGAGCAGTACTTC. J is TRBJ2-7 and V is TRBV18, with D maybe TRBD2 (6 bases). V lost 6 bases and J lost 7, with 16 bases in between. The germline gives CDR1 KGHSH, CDR2 LQKENI. The CDR3 consists of 13 residues.